These 14 T cell receptor beta chains were sequenced from one sample in a study of shared clonotypes between healthy human individuals. The naive CD8 population came from CD45RO-negative cells selected for CCR7, without terminally differentiated effector memory CD45RA+ cells. Clones were sequenced by immunoSEQ multiplex PCR, and TCRdb holds only the in-frame ones, with some missing. Of about 2.2 million clones listed, around 93% were seen once; the top ten hold around 1.8%. Sequenced material: naive CD8+ T cells from PBMCs. The receptors originated from a man younger than 30 in good health. Some clones in this sample may be carry-over from other donors' samples.

The rearrangement links TRBV7-9 to TRBJ2-1, with a possible D match to TRBD2 (5 bases). The CDR3 covers 15 residues. CDR1 is SEHNR, CDR2 FQNEAQ, per germline (reference sequence). With 1 base removed from V and 8 bases from J, the gap between germline ends came to 15 bases. CDR3 DNA: TGTGCCAGCAGCTTAGTTAGGCCTAAGGAGGATGAGCAGTTCTTC. Translated: CASSLVRPKEDEQFF.

The chain links TRBV9 to TRBJ1-4; D gene ambiguous. CDR1 is SGDLS and CDR2 is YYNGEE in the germline V gene. The CDR3 sequence is 14 residues long. Deletions cut 4 bases from V and 6 bases from J, with 13 bases between. CDR3 nucleotides: TGTGCCAGCAGCCTAGGAGATAGGGATGAAAAACTGTTTTTT. Protein product: CASSLGDRDEKLFF.

V is TRBV30 and J is TRBJ2-1; D uncertain. The germline CDR1 and CDR2 sequences are GTSNPN and SVGIG (reference sequence). The V gene lost 0 bases and the J gene lost 8 bases, with 5 bases spanning the gap. This CDR3 comprises 11 residues. CDR3 bases: TGTGCCTGGAGTGTAGGCGATGAGCAGTTCTTC. Its protein product is CAWSVGDEQFF.

Only one count was recorded for this clone. This chain uses TRBV7-9 with TRBJ2-1; 12 nucleotides align to TRBD2. The length of the CDR3 is 17 residues. The V gene's germline CDR1 is SEHNR and CDR2 FQNEAQ (reference sequence). V was clipped by 4 bases and J by 8 bases; unmatched bases: 12. The CDR3 DNA follows: TGTGCCAGCAGCTCCCAGGTCCTAGCGGGAGGGCCGTATGAGCAGTTCTTC. Its translation: CASSSQVLAGGPYEQFF.

The chain carries TRBV4-2 and TRBJ2-5; 10 nucleotides align to TRBD2. The J call may be in error: the DNA end matches TRBJ2-7 better. The CDR3 extends over 16 amino acids. Looked up from germline, CDR1 is LGHNA and CDR2 is YNFKEQ. In DNA form, the CDR3 reads TGTGCCAGCAGCCAAGCCGCAGTAGCGGGAGGTCACGAGCAGTACTTC. Its protein product is CASSQAAVAGGHEQYF.

A remark on this clone: The sample contains more than one DNA sequence encoding this CDR3. The chain links TRBV7-9 to TRBJ2-2; tentative D call: TRBD1 (5 bases). The ends were cut back, 4 bases at V and 2 bases at J, with 8 bases in the middle. This CDR3 comprises 14 residues. The germline CDR1 and CDR2 sequences are SEHNR and FQNEAQ (reference sequence). CDR3 bases: TGTGCCAGCAGCTCGACAGAAAACACCGGGGAGCTGTTTTTT. Protein sequence: CASSSTENTGELFF.

The rearrangement links TRBV7-9 to TRBJ1-4; perhaps TRBD1 as D (5 bases). The CDR3 runs to 15 residues. Germline-derived CDR1 and CDR2 are SEHNR and FQNEAQ (reference sequence). V gave up 5 bases and J gave up 8 bases, with 18 bases separating them. CDR3 sequence reads: CASSPRLGVGEKLFF. The CDR3 DNA follows: TGTGCCAGCAGCCCCCGGTTGGGGGTGGGAGAAAAACTGTTTTTT.

This rearrangement joins TRBV28 to TRBJ2-7; tentatively, D is TRBD1 (6 bases). V lost 5 bases, J lost 2 bases, and 19 bases lay in between. The CDR3 runs to 16 residues. Germline CDR1 reads MDHEN; CDR2 reads SYDVKM. CDR3 nucleotide sequence: TGTGCCAGCAGTGGGAACAGGGAGCTGCTCCCCTACGAGCAGTACTTC. Translation: CASSGNRELLPYEQYF.

The chain employs TRBV6-1 and TRBJ2-7, with 9 positions matching TRBD1. With 3 bases clipped from V and 2 bases from J, the junction kept 2 bases outside the gene matches. Looked up from germline, CDR1 is MNHNS and CDR2 is SASEGT. This CDR3 has 14 residues. As DNA, the CDR3 is TGTGCCAGCAGTGAGTGGACAGGGGCCTACGAGCAGTACTTC. Translated: CASSEWTGAYEQYF.

The chain has TRBV27 and TRBJ1-2; D ambiguous. This CDR3 comprises 14 residues. The V end was cut by 5 bases, the J end by 6 bases, with 16 bases between. Per the germline V gene, CDR1 is MNHEY and CDR2 is SMNVEV (reference sequence). The CDR3, as DNA: TGTGCCAGCAGTCCGCTAGGAATCAGAGATGGCTACACCTTC. Residues: CASSPLGIRDGYTF.

The chain is built from TRBV28 and TRBJ2-5; the match to TRBD2 covers 13 bases. Germline V lookup: CDR1 MDHEN, CDR2 SYDVKM. Trimming at V came to 6 bases and at J to 9 bases, leaving 13 bases not matched to a gene. CDR3 size: 16 residues. CDR3 amino acids: CASSHPGLAGPGPQYF. CDR3 sequence (DNA): TGTGCCAGCAGCCATCCGGGACTAGCGGGGCCGGGGCCCCAGTACTTC.

The V call is TRBV27, the J call TRBJ1-2, with 8 bases lining up with TRBD1. Germline CDR1 is MNHEY and CDR2 is SMNVEV (reference sequence). This CDR3 has 14 residues. J lost 4 bases, V lost 4 bases, and 5 bases had no gene match. CDR3: CASSSLQGAYGYTF. For the CDR3, the DNA is TGTGCCAGCAGTTCCCTGCAGGGGGCCTATGGCTACACCTTC.

This chain links TRBV18 with TRBJ2-1, with 7 bases identical to TRBD1. V lost 3 bases to trimming and J lost 2 bases; unmatched junction nucleotides: 7. The CDR3 loop spans 16 amino acids. CDR1 and CDR2 (germline): KGHSH, LQKENI. The CDR3 coding sequence is TGTGCCAGCTCACCCCTACAAGGGGGCGCCTACAATGAGCAGTTCTTC. Translated, it gives CASSPLQGGAYNEQFF.

Remarks on this clone: The sample has other DNA sequences that encode this CDR3 too. V gene TRBV5-1 combines with J gene TRBJ2-7; D gene unclear. CDR1 SGHRS and CDR2 YFSETQ come from the germline V gene. Trimming stripped 0 bases from V and 4 bases from J, with 8 bases between. This CDR3 contains 13 residues. Here the CDR3 DNA reads TGCGCCAGCAGCTTGGGACATCCTTACGAGCAGTACTTC. It yields the protein CASSLGHPYEQYF.